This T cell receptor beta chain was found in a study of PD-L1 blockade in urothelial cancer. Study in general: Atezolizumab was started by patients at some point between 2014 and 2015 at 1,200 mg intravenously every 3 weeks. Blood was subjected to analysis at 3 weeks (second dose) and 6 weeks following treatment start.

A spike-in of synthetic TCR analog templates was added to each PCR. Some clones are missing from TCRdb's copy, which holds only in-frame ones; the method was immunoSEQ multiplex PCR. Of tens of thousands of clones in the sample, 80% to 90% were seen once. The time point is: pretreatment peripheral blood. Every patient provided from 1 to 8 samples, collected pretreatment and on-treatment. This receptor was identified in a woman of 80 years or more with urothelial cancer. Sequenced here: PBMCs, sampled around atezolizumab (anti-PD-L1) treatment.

CDR3 DNA sequence: TGTGCCAGCAGTTCCGGACAGCAGAGCTCCTACGAGCAGTACTTC. It yields the protein CASSSGQQSSYEQYF. This chain connects TRBV28 to TRBJ2-7; D might be TRBD1 (6 bases). The germline gives CDR1 MDHEN, CDR2 SYDVKM. CDR3 length: 15 residues. V was pared by 4 bases and J by 0 bases, with 13 bases between.